The 23 T cell receptor beta chains below come from one sample, sequenced in a study of blood T cell repertoires in COVID-19. Data came from immunoSEQ multiplex PCR; TCRdb stores just in-frame clones and leaves some out. The sample includes approximately 250,000 clones, more than 65% of them seen just once. Sequencing input: peripheral blood. Receptors were obtained from a man in his forties or fifties who had recovered from COVID-19.

The chain couples TRBV6-2 or TRBV6-3 to TRBJ1-5; D is ambiguous. CDR1 is MNHEY, CDR2 SVGEGT, per germline. Deletions cut 3 bases from V and 1 base from J, with 10 bases between. This CDR3 has 15 residues. The CDR3 is CASSYFLRSNQPQHF. CDR3 bases: TGTGCCAGCAGTTATTTCTTGCGGAGCAATCAGCCCCAGCATTTT.

V gene TRBV19 combines with J gene TRBJ2-4; D remains ambiguous. Trimming took off 4 bases at V and 1 base at J, with 17 bases between the two ends. The germline V gene encodes CDR1 LNHDA and CDR2 SQIVND (reference sequence). This CDR3 is built from 17 residues. CDR3 DNA: TGTGCCAGTAGTAGATATGGTTCTCCCCAGGCCAAAAACATTCAGTACTTC. This translates into CASSRYGSPQAKNIQYF. Together with reference TRBV19 and TRBJ2-4, the CDR3 gives the full variable domain: DGGITQSPKYLFRKEGQNVTLSCEQNLNHDAMYWYRQDPGQGLRLIYYSQIVNDFQKGDIAEGYSVSREKKESFPLTVTSAQKNPTAFYLCASSRYGSPQAKNIQYFGAGTRLSVL.

J is TRBJ1-2 and V is TRBV27; 12 bases are a match to TRBD1. Germline assignment: CDR1 MNHEY and CDR2 SMNVEV (reference sequence). V trimming: 5 bases; J trimming: 2 bases; junction bases outside the gene matches: 12. The CDR3 is 18 residues long. CDR3 region: CASSIRGQGARGNYGYTF. In DNA form, the CDR3 reads TGTGCCAGCAGTATAAGGGGACAGGGGGCGAGGGGCAACTATGGCTACACCTTC.

This clone has just a few counts. The chain employs TRBV5-1 and TRBJ2-7; TRBD2 matches at 8 bases. Trimming removed 0 bases from V and 7 bases from J; junction bases left unmatched: 6. Per the germline V gene, CDR1 is SGHRS and CDR2 is YFSETQ. This CDR3 has 14 residues. The CDR3 loop is CASSLERTGGEQYF. The CDR3 DNA is TGCGCCAGCAGCTTGGAAAGGACGGGAGGGGAGCAGTACTTC.

The sample holds one count of this clone. The chain employs TRBV11-2 and TRBJ1-4, with D possibly matching TRBD1 (5 bases). Germline CDR1 SGHAT, CDR2 FQNNGV. The V end was cut by 5 bases, the J end by 1 base, with 11 bases between. This CDR3 comprises 15 residues. The CDR3 bases are TGTGCCAGCAGCCTATCGGGGGAAACTAATGAAAAACTGTTTTTT. Translation gives CASSLSGETNEKLFF.

The chain couples TRBV6-6 to TRBJ2-1; D possibly corresponds to TRBD1 (6 bases). V lost 8 bases and J 3 bases, leaving 17 bases between the germline ends. The CDR3 has 15 residues. From germline, CDR1 is MNHNY and CDR2 SVGAGI (reference sequence). The CDR3 loop is CASRSGTNYYNEQFF. DNA of the CDR3: TGTGCCAGCCGCTCCGGGACAAATTACTACAATGAGCAGTTCTTC.

The chain carries TRBV20-1 and TRBJ2-5; no clear D. V was trimmed by 3 bases and J by 5 bases, leaving 16 bases between them. Looked up from germline, CDR1 is DFQATT and CDR2 is SNEGSKA (reference sequence). The CDR3 totals 14 residues. The CDR3 DNA reads TGCAGTGCTAGTTTCGAGAGTCCGCGGGAGACCCAGTACTTC. Residues: CSASFESPRETQYF.

As to this clone: This sample includes further DNA sequences coding for the same CDR3. The J gene is TRBJ2-7, the V gene TRBV30; maybe TRBD2 (6 bases). The CDR3 totals 14 residues. Deletions cut 2 bases from V and 0 bases from J, with 11 bases between. CDR1 and CDR2 from the germline V gene are GTSNPN and SVGIG (reference sequence). This CDR3 is CAWSRGGSSYEQYF. The CDR3 bases are TGTGCCTGGAGTAGAGGAGGGAGCTCCTACGAGCAGTACTTC.

The chain uses TRBV12-5 and TRBJ2-7, with TRBD2 as a possible D gene (6 bases). V was trimmed by 4 bases and J by 1 base, leaving 17 bases between them. Germline values: CDR1 LGHNT, CDR2 FRNRAP. The CDR3 runs to 16 residues. In nucleotides, the CDR3 is TGTGCTAGTGGTTCCGTACTCGGGAGATCTTCCTACGAGCAGTACTTC. It translates to CASGSVLGRSSYEQYF. The whole variable domain, filled in from reference TRBV12-5 and TRBJ2-7, reads DARVTQTPRHKVTEMGQEVTMRCQPILGHNTVFWYRQTMMQGLELLAYFRNRAPLDDSGMPKDRFSAEMPDATLATLKIQPSEPRDSAVYFCASGSVLGRSSYEQYFGPGTRLTVT.

The V call is TRBV10-3, the J call TRBJ2-5, with TRBD2 identical over 12 bases. The CDR3 length is 21 residues. The junction had 22 bases not matched to a gene; V was cut back by 3 bases and J by 5 bases. Germline V gene sequence: CDR1 ENHRY, CDR2 SYGVKD. CDR3 region: CAISDDLGRTSGERLSETQYF. CDR3 DNA: TGTGCCATCAGTGACGACCTCGGCCGGACTAGCGGGGAAAGATTAAGTGAGACCCAGTACTTC.

The chain couples TRBV2 to TRBJ2-5, with 10 bases aligning to TRBD2. Germline values: CDR1 SNHLY, CDR2 FYNNEI. The CDR3 has 14 amino acids. V lost 4 bases to trimming and J lost 5 bases; unmatched junction nucleotides: 4. The CDR3 DNA reads TGTGCCAGCAGTGTACTAGCGGGACTGGAGACCCAGTACTTC. Translated: CASSVLAGLETQYF.

The chain links TRBV7-2 to TRBJ2-3; D possibly corresponds to TRBD2 (5 bases). CDR1 SGHTA and CDR2 FQGNSA come from the germline V gene. The CDR3 loop spans 12 amino acids. V was clipped by 3 bases and J by 4 bases, with 5 bases between them. The CDR3 sequence is CASSLGADTQYF. The CDR3 region has the DNA TGTGCCAGCAGCTTGGGAGCAGATACGCAGTATTTT.

The V gene is TRBV12-5, the J gene TRBJ1-1; D remains ambiguous. Germline-derived CDR1 and CDR2 are LGHNT and FRNRAP. The CDR3 has 12 residues. V lost 2 bases to trimming and J lost 11 bases, with 12 bases between them. CDR3 bases: TGTGCTAGTGGTTTGAACCCGACAAGGGCTTTCTTT. Its protein product is CASGLNPTRAFF.

The chain has TRBV5-1 and TRBJ2-3; the D is unclear. CDR1 is SGHRS and CDR2 is YFSETQ in the germline V gene. V was clipped by 0 bases and J by 4 bases, with 9 bases between them. The CDR3 totals 14 residues. DNA of the CDR3: TGCGCCAGCAGCTTGGAGCCCTACGCAGATACGCAGTATTTT. It translates to CASSLEPYADTQYF. The whole variable domain, filled in from reference TRBV5-1 and TRBJ2-3, reads KAGVTQTPRYLIKTRGQQVTLSCSPISGHRSVSWYQQTPGQGLQFLFEYFSETQRNKGNFPGRFSGRQFSNSRSEMNVSTLELGDSALYLCASSLEPYADTQYFGPGTRLTVL.

The J gene is TRBJ1-1, the V gene TRBV5-5; 7 nucleotides agree with TRBD1. CDR3 length equals 15 residues. V was clipped by 1 base and J by 3 bases; unmatched bases: 6. Germline V CDR1 and CDR2: SGHKS, YYEKEE (reference sequence). The CDR3 region has the DNA TGTGCCAGCAGCTTGACAGGGGCTGGGTACACTGAAGCTTTCTTT. Translating it yields CASSLTGAGYTEAFF.

The sample holds one count of this clone. The DNA for the CDR3 is TGTGCCAGCAGGCCTGATCTAGCGGGAGGGAACACCGGGGAGCTGTTTTTT. It is translated as CASRPDLAGGNTGELFF. The rearrangement uses TRBV5-4 and TRBJ2-2; 11 nucleotides line up with TRBD2. V was clipped by 5 bases and J by 1 base; unmatched bases: 7. This CDR3 contains 17 residues. Germline-derived CDR1 and CDR2 are SGHNT and YYREEE (reference sequence).

The rearrangement joins TRBV18 to TRBJ2-3; D is unresolved. This CDR3 has 15 amino acids. The ends were cut back, 0 bases at V and 0 bases at J, with 7 bases in the middle. From germline, CDR1 is KGHSH and CDR2 LQKENI. The chain's CDR3 is CASSPPVRSTDTQYF. The CDR3 DNA follows: TGTGCCAGCTCACCACCGGTTCGGAGCACAGATACGCAGTATTTT.

V usage is TRBV27 and J usage is TRBJ2-7; no firm D call. The CDR3 runs to 15 residues. Trimming cost V 0 bases and J 1 base, with 10 bases left between them. Germline CDR1 reads MNHEY; CDR2 reads SMNVEV (reference sequence). The CDR3 DNA sequence: TGTGCCAGCAGTTTATCTACTTCTACGTCCTACGAGCAGTACTTC. It yields the protein CASSLSTSTSYEQYF.

The CDR3 coding sequence is TGTGCCAGCAGCTCGGGGGGGATGGATACGCAGTATTTT. Residues: CASSSGGMDTQYF. This sequence joins TRBV11-3 and TRBJ2-3; TRBD2 matches 8 bases. Germline V gene lookup returns CDR1 SGHNT and CDR2 YENEEA. The CDR3 has 13 amino acids. Unmatched junction bases numbered 3, after V lost 4 bases and J lost 6 bases.

This sequence joins TRBV6-1 and TRBJ1-3, with TRBD1 matching over 7 bases. Losses at the gene ends were 1 base for V and 3 bases for J; bases not matched to a gene: 3. This CDR3 is built from 15 residues. Germline CDR1 and CDR2: MNHNS and SASEGT. The CDR3 DNA is TGTGCCAGCAGTGAAGTGGGGACAGTTGGAAACACCATATATTTT. This sequence encodes CASSEVGTVGNTIYF.

This chain joins TRBV9 and TRBJ1-2, with no clear D. Germline CDR1 SGDLS, CDR2 YYNGEE. CDR3 length: 15 amino acids. V lost 0 bases and J 2 bases, leaving 11 bases between the germline ends. CDR3 region: CASSVGGTSNYGYTF. In DNA, the CDR3 is TGTGCCAGCAGCGTAGGAGGCACCTCGAACTATGGCTACACCTTC.

This clone was picked up one time. This chain links TRBV7-2 with TRBJ2-3; 9 nucleotides agree with TRBD2. Germline V gene sequence: CDR1 SGHTA, CDR2 FQGNSA. The CDR3 has 15 amino acids. V lost 8 bases and J lost 1; bases outside the gene matches: 7. The chain's CDR3 is CASGISGSGTDTQYF. CDR3 nucleotide sequence: TGTGCCAGCGGGATTAGCGGGAGCGGCACAGATACGCAGTATTTT.

This clone was seen only a few times. The chain recombines TRBV9 with TRBJ2-3; 10 bases are shared with TRBD2. The CDR3 has 15 residues. Unmatched junction bases numbered 5, after V lost 0 bases and J lost 7 bases. Germline values: CDR1 SGDLS, CDR2 YYNGEE. CDR3 protein: CASSVVSGGANTQYF. As DNA, the CDR3 is TGTGCCAGCAGCGTAGTGAGCGGGGGGGCAAATACGCAGTATTTT. Supplemented by reference TRBV9 and TRBJ2-3, the full variable domain reads DSGVTQTPKHLITATGQRVTLRCSPRSGDLSVYWYQQSLDQGLQFLIQYYNGEERAKGNILERFSAQQFPDLHSELNLSSLELGDSALYFCASSVVSGGANTQYFGPGTRLTVL.